Presented here are 5 T cell receptor beta chains from one specimen sequenced in a study of Graves' ophthalmopathy and Graves' hyperthyroidism. Amplification of the TCR beta CDR3 regions used RNA transcripts (as template). An opening RT-PCR round employed HTBI primers and preceded a second-round multiplex PCR. TCRdb re-derived calls from the multiplex PCR reads in MiXCR, one entry per CDR3 protein. The sample yields about 1.2 million distinct CDR3 sequences, around a third seen once. The sequencing sample was made of peripheral blood or thyroid tissue (not recorded which). These receptors all come from an adult man with Graves' hyperthyroidism.

This clonotype came up many times. This chain links TRBV7-9 with TRBJ1-5; perhaps TRBD1 as D (6 bases). The CDR3 contains 17 residues. CDR1 is SEHNR, CDR2 FQNEAQ, per germline (reference sequence). Trimming shortened V by 3 bases and J by 5 bases, and 20 bases separated the two germline ends. In DNA, the CDR3 is TGTGCCAGCAGCTTGGGCCCGGGGGGGGGCGCGTATCAGCCCCAGCATTTT. This translates into CASSLGPGGGAYQPQHF.

The chain is built from TRBV11-2 and TRBJ1-4; 12 bases line up with TRBD1. V shed 5 bases, J shed 8 bases, and the junction held 6 bases outside the gene matches. Germline values: CDR1 SGHAT, CDR2 FQNNGV. This CDR3 comprises 15 residues. CDR3 in amino acids: CASSPGTGGKEKLFF. CDR3 nucleotide sequence: TGTGCCAGCAGCCCCGGGACAGGGGGCAAGGAAAAACTGTTTTTT.

This chain uses TRBV7-9 with TRBJ1-5; 7 nucleotides match TRBD1. Looked up from germline, CDR1 is SEHNR and CDR2 is FQNEAQ (reference sequence). The V gene end was trimmed by 5 bases and the J gene end by 2 bases; junction bases not matched to a gene: 6. The CDR3 is 15 residues long. The CDR3 region has the DNA TGTGCCAGCAGCCAGGGACAGCCGCGCAATCAGCCCCAGCATTTT. It codes for CASSQGQPRNQPQHF. Filled out from reference TRBV7-9 and TRBJ1-5, the complete variable domain reads DTGVSQNPRHKITKRGQNVTFRCDPISEHNRLYWYRQTLGQGPEFLTYFQNEAQLEKSRLLSDRFSAERPKGSFSTLEIQRTEQGDSAMYLCASSQGQPRNQPQHFGDGTRLSIL.

The V gene is TRBV15, the J gene TRBJ2-5; no clear D gene. This CDR3 comprises 11 residues. Germline V gene data show CDR1 as LNHNV and CDR2 as YYDKDF (reference sequence). V was cut by 1 base and J by 11 bases, with 8 bases left in between. The chain's CDR3 is CATSRGRHQYF. CDR3 DNA: TGTGCCACCAGCAGAGGGCGGCATCAGTACTTC.

This clonotype was seen repeatedly, ten times or more. The chain has TRBV10-3 and TRBJ2-7, with TRBD1 identical over 7 bases. CDR3 length equals 13 residues. The J segment lost 2 bases and the V segment lost 10 bases, leaving 8 bases of the junction unmatched. CDR1 ENHRY and CDR2 SYGVKD come from the germline V gene. CDR3 protein: CATMDRIAYEQYF. The CDR3, as DNA: TGTGCCACTATGGACAGGATAGCCTACGAGCAGTACTTC.